This T cell receptor (beta chain) came from a study of T-cell reconstitution after alpha-beta-depleted transplantation in children. Construction of the TCRbeta library involved unique molecular identifiers. TCRdb reprocessed the PCR reads via MiXCR and lists one record per CDR3 protein. This sample has tens of thousands of distinct CDR3 sequences; about 40% occur once, and the top ten carry 95% to 98%. The CDR3 length is 14 residues. With 2 bases removed from V and 8 bases from J, the gap between germline ends came to 12 bases. The table lists this clonotype with a few counts. This TCR derives from a male patient younger than 18 who had a stem cell transplant for acute lymphoblastic leukemia, so the T cells may come from the graft donor. Sample: PBMCs, mostly from graft donor cells, taken 360 days after TCRalphabeta/CD19-depleted stem cell transplant. The chain joins TRBV12-3 or TRBV12-4 to TRBJ1-4, with D unclear. CDR3 sequence reads: CASSLQEFQEKLFF. The CDR3 nucleotides read TGTGCCAGCAGTTTACAGGAGTTCCAAGAAAAACTGTTTTTT.